This T cell receptor beta chain was profiled in a study of Ad26.COV2.S vaccination and SARS-CoV-2 variants (dated by TCRdb to the early 2020s). Regarding the complete study: Donors in the vaccine arm were drawn from COV1001, a phase I-IIa trial of Ad26.COV2.S in healthy adults that was multicentre, randomized, double-blind and placebo-controlled. Investigators did not know the trial group allocation while performing experiments and assessing outcomes. Ad26.COV2.S was administered intramuscularly at a dose of 5x10^10 or 1x10^11 viral particles, either as one shot or as two shots given 56 days apart. Participants in the trial were split at random into five groups of five each, receiving low-dose or high-dose Ad26.COV2.S once or twice, or else placebo on both occasions. The specificity and breadth of SARS-CoV-2-reactive T cell receptors after Ad26.COV2.S vaccination were assessed by TCRbeta repertoire sequencing. The TCR-sequenced set comprised approximately 32 samples: around 20 Ad26.COV2.S vaccine recipients, 5 placebo recipients and 8 SARS-CoV-2 convalescent individuals. Overall results and qualifications from the work: The authors noted that total T cell responses may have been underestimated by the TCR breadth and depth analyses. Comparable non-spike TCR breadth was observed between vaccine and placebo recipients, consistent with only spike being contained in the vaccine. After vaccination, substantial breadth of spike-specific CD8+ and CD4+ T cell responses was reported. The study lacked the statistical power to compare responses across vaccine doses or regimens. Compared with placebo recipients, Ad26.COV2.S recipients showed higher spike-specific TCR breadth (P = 0.0014).

In the paper's terms, the treatment or condition label means: about 20 received Ad26.COV2.S at low or high dose, single or two shots; 5 received placebo; per-sample allocation not given. Repertoires of vaccine and placebo recipients were sequenced from samples collected on day 63 after the first injection. Between 29 July and 7 August 2020, Cohort 1b enrolled some 25 adults aged 18-55 years at one site in Boston, USA. As a vaccine, Ad26.COV2.S was a replication-incompetent adenovirus type 26 vector that expressed a prefusion-stabilized SARS-CoV-2 spike protein derived from the original Wuhan strain. Regarding this clone: The antigen it recognizes is unknown. Per-base qualities were not stored, and no clone one base away is much larger.

V lost 0 bases and J lost 6 bases, and the count of bases not matched to a germline gene is 16. From the cysteine up to the phenylalanine, the CDR3 has a length of 17 residues. CDR3 DNA is the only sequence kept; it has 51 bases, read in frame from the first base. The CDR1 and CDR2 encoded by the germline V gene are SQVTM and ANQGSEA. The immunoSEQ Assay was the method used to sequence TCRbeta CDR3 regions. After extraction, genomic DNA underwent amplification by bias-controlled multiplex PCR, followed by high-throughput sequencing. The authors' pipeline ran thus. To quantify the absolute abundance of every unique TCRbeta CDR3 region, sequences were collapsed and filtered. T cell fraction was estimated by normalizing TCRbeta template counts to usable DNA, with usable DNA measured through amplification of reference genes found in all nucleated cells. Repertoire TCRs were annotated as SARS-CoV-2-specific when V gene, CDR3 amino acid sequence and J gene were exactly matched to a known reactive TCR set. MIRA supplied the reference SARS-CoV-2 TCR set, which was filtered for enrichment in COVID-19-positive ImmuneCODE repertoires so that public or cross-reactive TCRs were removed. Using the MIRA antigens, annotated TCRs were further analysed by specific ORF or by position within an ORF. Breadth was defined as the number of annotated unique rearrangements divided by the total number of unique productive rearrangements, and depth was defined as the summed frequency of the annotated unique rearrangements. Group comparisons of TCR breadth used two-sided Wilcoxon rank-sum tests. Not all clones reach the TCRdb copy of this immuneACCESS table, which keeps in-frame sequences only. Checked studies attribute under half of the gap to unresolved V genes and leave the rest unexplained. Clone size and V and J calls were adopted from that table, with D and trimming inferred from the DNA. The sample yields around 500,000 clones; about 88% were counted once. 1.5% to 2% of the sample lies in the top ten.

The material sequenced was peripheral blood, taken in a trial of Ad26.COV2.S vaccine versus placebo. This receptor was obtained from a person aged 18 to 65 who received the Ad26.COV2.S COVID-19 vaccine or a placebo. The rearranged chain carries TRBV29-1 and TRBJ2-7, with 8 middle bases fitting TRBD2. The DNA reads as follows: TGCAGCGTTGAAGACTTAGACGGACCGGGACTAGGGGGCGAGCAGTACTTC. Its coded protein is CSVEDLDGPGLGGEQYF.